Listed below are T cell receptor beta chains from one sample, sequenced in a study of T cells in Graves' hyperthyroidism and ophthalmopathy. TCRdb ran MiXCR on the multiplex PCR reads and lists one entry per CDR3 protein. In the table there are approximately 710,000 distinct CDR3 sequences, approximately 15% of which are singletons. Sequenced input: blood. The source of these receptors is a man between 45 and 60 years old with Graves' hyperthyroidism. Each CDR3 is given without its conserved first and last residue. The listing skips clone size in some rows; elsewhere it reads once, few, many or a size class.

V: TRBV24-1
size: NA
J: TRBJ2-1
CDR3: ATSDKLAGGGNEQF

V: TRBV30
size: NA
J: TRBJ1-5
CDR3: AWSARQGSQPQH

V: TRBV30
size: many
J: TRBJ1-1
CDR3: AWSVGGGATEAF

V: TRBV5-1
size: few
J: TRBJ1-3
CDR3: ASSLEQGLTGNTIY

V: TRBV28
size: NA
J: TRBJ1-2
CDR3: ASSPFVGNGYT

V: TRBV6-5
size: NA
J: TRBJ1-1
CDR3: ASSSDATVFRLGTEAF

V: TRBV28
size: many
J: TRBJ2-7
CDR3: ASSFGGTYEQY

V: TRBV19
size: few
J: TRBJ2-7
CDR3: ASSITGANEQY

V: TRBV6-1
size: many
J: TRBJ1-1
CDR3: ASSEGGLSLTEAF

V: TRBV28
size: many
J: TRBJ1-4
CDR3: ASSFSGLGEKLF

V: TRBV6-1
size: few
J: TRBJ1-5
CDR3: ASSGRDRGSNQPQH

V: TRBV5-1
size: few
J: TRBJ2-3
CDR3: ASSLHPAGGPGDTQY

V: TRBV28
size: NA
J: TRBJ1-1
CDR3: ASSLVGGGRNTEAF

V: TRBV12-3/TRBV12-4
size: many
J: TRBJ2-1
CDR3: ASSGTSPEQF

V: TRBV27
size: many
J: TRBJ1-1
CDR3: ASSLTGGRTEAF

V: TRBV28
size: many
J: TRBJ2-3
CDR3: ASSLFSGRGSRDTQY

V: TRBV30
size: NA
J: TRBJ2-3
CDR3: AWTSGSADTQY

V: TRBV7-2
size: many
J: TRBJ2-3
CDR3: ASSLRFPDTQY

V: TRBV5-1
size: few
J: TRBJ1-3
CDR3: ASSLGTGDSGNTIY

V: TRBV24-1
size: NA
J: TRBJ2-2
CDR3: ATSDASENTGELF

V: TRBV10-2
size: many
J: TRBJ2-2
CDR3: ASIEGIKGVTGELF

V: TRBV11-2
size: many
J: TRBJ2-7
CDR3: ASSRSGTGGIEQY

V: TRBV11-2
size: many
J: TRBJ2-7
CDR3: ASSLKNRVMGYEQY

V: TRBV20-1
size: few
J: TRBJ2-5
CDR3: SASLSGSGGTQY

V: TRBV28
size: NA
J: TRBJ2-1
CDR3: ASSPGTGGRDERF

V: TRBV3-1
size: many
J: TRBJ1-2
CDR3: ASSSNQDGYGYT

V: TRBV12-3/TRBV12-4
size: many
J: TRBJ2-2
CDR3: ASSVSFTGELF

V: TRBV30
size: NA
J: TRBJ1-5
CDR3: AWSVQALRGQPQH

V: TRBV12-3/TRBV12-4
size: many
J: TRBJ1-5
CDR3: ASGHLDVSNQPQH

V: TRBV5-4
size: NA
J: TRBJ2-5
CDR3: ASSFGTGLAGGETQY

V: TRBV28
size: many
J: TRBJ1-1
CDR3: ASSNPGRQGKAEAF

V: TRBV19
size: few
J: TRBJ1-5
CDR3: ASSISLNQPQH

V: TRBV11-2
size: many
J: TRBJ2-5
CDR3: ASSLSGRERKETQY

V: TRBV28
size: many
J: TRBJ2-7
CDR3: ASSFPPGYKGPSYEQY

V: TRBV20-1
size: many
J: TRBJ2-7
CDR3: SAVQMAGGDHGEQY

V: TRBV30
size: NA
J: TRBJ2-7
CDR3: AWNLAGSYEQY

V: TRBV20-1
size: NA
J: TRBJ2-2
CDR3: SASSPATSSGELF

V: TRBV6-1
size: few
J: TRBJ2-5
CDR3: ASRTGDETQY

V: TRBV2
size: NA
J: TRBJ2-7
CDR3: ASRGTGTGGPYEQY

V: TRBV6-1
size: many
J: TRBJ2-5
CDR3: ASSGRGIVETQY

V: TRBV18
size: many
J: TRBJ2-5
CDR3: ASSPSHNQETQY